The present T cell receptor beta chain was sequenced within a study of T cell responses to AZD1222 COVID-19 vaccine. Whole-study results and caveats: Only six AZD1222 recipients tested seropositive at baseline. With dominance at 160-218 and 743-854, vaccine-associated CD4 TCRs spanned spike. It should be noted that donors were predominantly white British and more often female, and clonal diversity was possibly underestimated.

Comments on this clone: Its specificity is not known.

Trimming pared 1 base from V and 0 bases from J, leaving 8 bases between. The CDR3 covers 15 residues. Germline assignment: CDR1 SGHRS and CDR2 YFSETQ. Libraries were prepared by immunoSEQ multiplex PCR; TCRdb keeps only in-frame clonotypes and omits some of them. This table has about 220,000 clones, roughly 91% appearing once. The receptor was derived from an adult in good health. The sequencing here drew on peripheral blood, taken on day 0 of MenACWY control vaccination. The chain is built from TRBV5-1 and TRBJ2-1; D is unresolved. The CDR3 reads CASSLLADSYNEQFF. The CDR3 DNA reads as TGCGCCAGCAGCTTGTTAGCAGACTCCTACAATGAGCAGTTCTTC.